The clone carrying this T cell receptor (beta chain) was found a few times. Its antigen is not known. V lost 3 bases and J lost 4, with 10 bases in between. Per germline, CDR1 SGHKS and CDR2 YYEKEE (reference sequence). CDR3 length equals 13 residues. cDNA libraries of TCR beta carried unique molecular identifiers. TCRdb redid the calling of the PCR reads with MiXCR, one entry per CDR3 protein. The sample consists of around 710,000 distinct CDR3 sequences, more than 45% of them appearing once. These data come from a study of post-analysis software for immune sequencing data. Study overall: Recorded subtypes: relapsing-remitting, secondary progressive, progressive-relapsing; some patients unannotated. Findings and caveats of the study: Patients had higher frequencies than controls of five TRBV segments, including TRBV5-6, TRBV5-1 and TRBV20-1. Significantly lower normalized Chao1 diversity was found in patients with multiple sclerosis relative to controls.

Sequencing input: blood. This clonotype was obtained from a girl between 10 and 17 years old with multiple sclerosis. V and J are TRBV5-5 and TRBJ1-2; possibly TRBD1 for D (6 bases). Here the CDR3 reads CASSWDNFYGYTF. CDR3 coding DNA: TGTGCCAGCAGCTGGGACAACTTCTATGGCTACACCTTC.